The following is a T cell receptor (beta chain) sequence with its context. Its antigen is not known. Libraries were prepared by immunoSEQ multiplex PCR; TCRdb keeps only in-frame clonotypes and omits some of them. The data show around 50,000 clones, about 86% seen once. The data derive from a study of T cell responses to AZD1222 COVID-19 vaccine. Regarding the study as a whole: Clonal diversity was possibly underestimated, and the donors were mostly white British, with more females. Breadth and depth of Spike-specific TCRs rose after two AZD1222 doses. The study sampled repertoires only after the peak T cell response. Spike-wide vaccine-associated CD4 TCRs dominated at 160-218 and 743-854.

Trimming removed 7 bases from V and 3 bases from J, with 19 bases in between. The CDR3 extends over 17 amino acids. Germline V gives CDR1 MDHEN, CDR2 SYDVKM. The clonotype originates from an adult in good health. V and J are TRBV28 and TRBJ1-6; D not certain. The sample here was peripheral blood, taken on day 0 of AZD1222 vaccination. The CDR3 protein is CASIRSGTQSYNSPLHF. CDR3 nucleotide sequence: TGTGCCAGCATCCGTTCAGGCACGCAAAGCTATAATTCACCCCTCCACTTT. Complete variable domain (other parts from reference TRBV28 and TRBJ1-6): DVKVTQSSRYLVKRTGEKVFLECVQDMDHENMFWYRQDPGLGLRLIYFSYDVKMKEKGDIPEGYSVSREKKERFSLILESASTNQTSMYLCASIRSGTQSYNSPLHFGNGTRLTVT.